Presented here are 20 T cell receptor beta chains from one specimen sequenced in a study of blood T cells in healthy people across ages. For the second PCR, which ran for about 7 to 11 cycles, a sample-barcoded 5' primer and a J-beta primer mix were used. Via MiXCR, TCRdb re-called the 5' RACE reads, giving one row per CDR3 protein. The sample lists over 1,200,000 distinct CDR3 sequences, approximately 63% occurring once. The sequencing input was blood. These receptors were collected from a young man in good health.

The chain combines TRBV5-1 with TRBJ2-5, with 7 bases fitting TRBD1. Germline V lookup: CDR1 SGHRS, CDR2 YFSETQ. V was clipped by 4 bases and J by 4 bases; unmatched bases: 10. The CDR3 consists of 15 residues. CDR3 nucleotide sequence: TGCGCCAGCAGCCCACGGGACAGAACGGGAGAGACCCAGTACTTC. This encodes CASSPRDRTGETQYF.

The gene calls are TRBV29-1 and TRBJ2-5, with D hard to call. The V end lost 1 base, the J end lost 5 bases, and 11 bases lay between the germline ends. CDR1 is SQVTM, CDR2 ANQGSEA, per germline. The CDR3 runs to 13 residues. The CDR3 spells CSVEVRNTETQYF. The CDR3 DNA sequence: TGCAGCGTTGAAGTTCGGAACACTGAGACCCAGTACTTC.

The chain combines TRBV28 with TRBJ2-5; 8 bases agree with TRBD1. The J call is doubtful: the DNA matches TRBJ2-7 better. CDR1 and CDR2 from the germline V gene are MDHEN and SYDVKM. The CDR3 consists of 13 residues. CDR3 in amino acids: CASRQGYSYEQYF. The CDR3 region has the DNA TGTGCCAGCCGACAGGGGTACTCCTACGAGCAGTACTTC.

V gene TRBV28 combines with J gene TRBJ2-7; possible D gene TRBD1, 6 bases. V lost 5 bases and J lost 3, with 26 bases in between. This CDR3 region has 18 residues. Germline V gene lookup returns CDR1 MDHEN and CDR2 SYDVKM. CDR3 DNA sequence: TGTGCCAGCAGTCGACAGGACCAAATCTACAGCGCGAACTACGAGCAGTACTTC. Translating gives CASSRQDQIYSANYEQYF.

The rearrangement links TRBV25-1 to TRBJ2-5; weak D call: TRBD2 (5 bases). Germline V gene data show CDR1 as MGHDK and CDR2 as SYGVNS. This CDR3 spans 12 amino acids. Trimming left V 2 bases short and J 13 bases short, with 14 bases between. DNA for the CDR3: TGTGCCAGCAGTGAAGGGAGCGCCGCGGGGTACTTC. Translating it yields CASSEGSAAGYF.

This clonotype turned up a few times. J is TRBJ2-5 and V is TRBV11-2; D is perhaps TRBD1 (6 bases). Germline V gene lookup returns CDR1 SGHAT and CDR2 FQNNGV. V lost 6 bases and J lost 4, with 18 bases in between. The CDR3 is 15 amino acids. DNA for the CDR3: TGTGCCAGCAGTTCGAGGGGGACGTGGGGAGAGACCCAGTACTTC. It specifies CASSSRGTWGETQYF.

In this sample, this clonotype turned up once. The V call is TRBV20-1, the J call TRBJ2-7; D uncertain. Trimming stripped 6 bases from V and 3 bases from J, with 15 bases between. Germline V gives CDR1 DFQATT, CDR2 SNEGSKA (reference sequence). The length of the CDR3 is 13 residues. The CDR3 nucleotides are TGCAGTGCGAGGAGTTCGAAGGTCTACGAGCAGTACTTC. It specifies CSARSSKVYEQYF.

This chain joins TRBV10-2 and TRBJ2-1; TRBD2 might be the D (6 bases). This CDR3 contains 14 residues. The germline V and J ends were trimmed by 10 bases and 7 bases, with 20 bases remaining between them. The V gene's germline CDR1 is WSHSY and CDR2 SAAADI. DNA for the CDR3: TGCGCCACCCTTGCTGGGGGGATGTCGAATGAGCAGTTCTTC. Translated: CATLAGGMSNEQFF.

CDR3: CASSLALGELEPQHF. In DNA, the CDR3 is TGTGCCAGCAGCTTGGCATTGGGGGAGCTAGAACCCCAGCATTTT. The chain has TRBV5-5 and TRBJ1-5; perhaps TRBD1 as D (5 bases). The V end was cut by 0 bases, the J end by 10 bases, with 17 bases between. The CDR3 consists of 15 residues. The germline CDR1 and CDR2 sequences are SGHKS and YYEKEE (reference sequence).

DNA of the CDR3: TGTGCCAGCAGCTTCTCCCTCTGGACAGGGAAGGATGAACGAGAGACCCAGTACTTC. Protein sequence: CASSFSLWTGKDERETQYF. The chain joins TRBV11-2 to TRBJ2-5, with 8 bases aligning to TRBD1. The CDR3 contains 19 residues. V was pared by 3 bases and J by 4 bases, with 19 bases of the junction left unmatched. Germline CDR1 and CDR2: SGHAT and FQNNGV.

This clonotype showed up just once. The genes are TRBV4-1 and TRBJ2-1; D call uncertain. This CDR3 spans 13 amino acids. With 3 bases removed from V and 8 bases from J, the gap between germline ends came to 11 bases. Germline V lookup: CDR1 MGHRA, CDR2 YSYEKL. The CDR3 DNA reads as TGCGCCAGCAGCCACAGACGGTACGATGAGCAGTTCTTC. This translates into CASSHRRYDEQFF.

The V gene is TRBV27, the J gene TRBJ2-6; no definite D call. Germline assignment: CDR1 MNHEY and CDR2 SMNVEV (reference sequence). The CDR3 covers 14 residues. Deletions cut 11 bases from V and 1 base from J, with 12 bases between. The CDR3 sequence: CASSRASGANVLTF. DNA for the CDR3: TGTGCCTCCTCAAGGGCTTCTGGGGCCAACGTCCTGACTTTC.

The chain joins TRBV20-1 to TRBJ2-1, with TRBD2 matching 11 bases. CDR3 length: 14 residues. The germline V gene has CDR1 DFQATT and CDR2 SNEGSKA (reference sequence). Trimming at V came to 3 bases and at J to 12 bases, leaving 10 bases not matched to a gene. The CDR3 loop is CSASLAGGPRGQFF. The CDR3 DNA reads TGCAGTGCTAGTCTAGCGGGGGGTCCTCGCGGGCAGTTCTTC.

The chain joins TRBV4-1 to TRBJ2-5; 7 bases match TRBD2. CDR1 and CDR2 (germline): MGHRA, YSYEKL. Unmatched junction bases numbered 14, after V lost 0 bases and J lost 7 bases. The length of the CDR3 is 17 residues. The CDR3 DNA follows: TGCGCCAGCAGCCAAGAGGGAGGGCCCACCGGTCTTTGGACCCAGTACTTC. It is translated as CASSQEGGPTGLWTQYF.

This clonotype was observed a handful of times. CDR3 residues: CASSPYRFGANVLTF. The CDR3, as DNA: TGTGCCAGCAGTCCCTACAGGTTCGGGGCCAACGTCCTGACTTTC. The chain is built from TRBV27 and TRBJ2-6, with D perhaps matching TRBD1 (5 bases). The CDR3 is 15 residues long. Trimming shortened V by 5 bases and J by 4 bases, and 12 bases separated the two germline ends. Germline-derived CDR1 and CDR2 are MNHEY and SMNVEV (reference sequence).

The rearrangement joins TRBV20-1 to TRBJ2-1, with 12 bases fitting TRBD2. This CDR3 comprises 19 residues. J gave up 5 bases and V 6 bases, and 20 bases lay outside the gene matches. Germline V CDR1 and CDR2: DFQATT, SNEGSKA (reference sequence). The CDR3, as DNA: TGCAGTGCCCAGGGATCTCGGGCTAGCGGGGGGGAGGTACACAATGAGCAGTTCTTC. This sequence encodes CSAQGSRASGGEVHNEQFF.

The J gene is TRBJ1-4, the V gene TRBV25-1, with a possible D match to TRBD1 (5 bases). The CDR3 is made up of 15 amino acids. Looked up from germline, CDR1 is MGHDK and CDR2 is SYGVNS. V lost 0 bases, J lost 4 bases, and 9 bases lay in between. The CDR3 DNA sequence: TGTGCCAGCAGTGAATATGGGGGTGTTAATGAAAAACTGTTTTTT. It yields the protein CASSEYGGVNEKLFF.

The chain has TRBV4-1 and TRBJ2-5, with D maybe TRBD1 (5 bases). There are 14 residues in the CDR3. The germline V gene has CDR1 MGHRA and CDR2 YSYEKL. Trimming removed 2 bases at V and 1 base at J, with 8 bases between. The CDR3 bases are TGCGCCAGCAGCCAAAAACAGGTCCAAGAGACCCAGTACTTC. This codes for CASSQKQVQETQYF.

Only one count was recorded for this clonotype. The chain employs TRBV27 and TRBJ2-7; D tentatively reads TRBD1 or TRBD2 (6 bases each). Germline V gene lookup returns CDR1 MNHEY and CDR2 SMNVEV (reference sequence). This CDR3 is 14 amino acids long. V was trimmed by 3 bases and J by 4 bases, leaving 13 bases between them. This CDR3 reads CASSFYGGLYEQYF. CDR3 DNA: TGTGCCAGCAGTTTCTATGGGGGGCTATACGAGCAGTACTTC.

This chain uses TRBV9 with TRBJ2-2; no clear D. This CDR3 contains 14 residues. The V gene lost 0 bases and the J gene lost 2 bases, with 5 bases spanning the gap. The germline V gene encodes CDR1 SGDLS and CDR2 YYNGEE. CDR3 in amino acids: CASSVGYNTGELFF. Written as DNA, the CDR3 is TGTGCCAGCAGCGTAGGCTACAACACCGGGGAGCTGTTTTTT.